This TCR beta chain was captured by sequencing in a study of T cell responses to AZD1222 COVID-19 vaccine. This CDR3 has 14 residues. The table came from immunoSEQ multiplex PCR; TCRdb's copy has only in-frame clones and leaves some out. Of about 25,000 clones in the sample, around 90% were seen once. Regarding this clone: Its antigen is as yet unknown.

Whole-study results and caveats: Clonal diversity may have been underestimated, and the donors were mostly white British, with more females than males. Baseline seropositivity occurred in only a handful of AZD1222 recipients. After two AZD1222 doses, spike-specific TCR breadth and depth rose versus day 0.

The chain carries TRBV21-1 and TRBJ1-6. TRBV21-1 is a pseudogene segment. The sequences come from peripheral blood, collected 28 days after the second AZD1222 dose. The receptor comes from an adult who received the AZD1222 COVID-19 vaccine. The CDR3 protein is CASTIFRGGSPLHF. The CDR3 bases are TGTGCCAGCACCATCTTTAGGGGGGGATCACCCCTCCACTTT.